These T cell receptor beta chains were read from a single sample in a study of shared clonotypes between healthy human individuals. Method: immunoSEQ multiplex PCR; TCRdb's copy keeps in-frame clones and lacks some. The table lists more than 2,000,000 clones, more than 85% of them singletons. Sequencing was carried out using naive CD4+ T cells from PBMCs. The receptors were sampled from a man between 18 and 35 years old in good health. Some clones in this sample may be carry-over from other donors' samples. Both conserved end residues are part of each CDR3. Each record gives: clone size, V gene, D gene, J gene, CDR3 protein, CDR3 DNA. The D gene is left open where the match is weak. Clone size is shown for a subset of rows, as once, few, many or a class of expanded clone.

clone size: once; V gene: TRBV6-5; D gene: NA; J gene: TRBJ2-5; CDR3 protein: CASRTRTRETQYF; CDR3 DNA: TGTGCCAGTCGAACCCGGACTCGCGAGACCCAGTACTTC
clone size: NA; V gene: TRBV28; D gene: NA; J gene: TRBJ2-1; CDR3 protein: CASLDPGTEQFF; CDR3 DNA: TGTGCCAGCCTTGATCCCGGGACAGAGCAGTTCTTC
clone size: NA; V gene: TRBV6-1; D gene: TRBD1; J gene: TRBJ1-2; CDR3 protein: CASSVVPGQGGYGYTF; CDR3 DNA: TGTGCCAGCAGTGTTGTACCGGGACAGGGAGGTTATGGCTACACCTTC
clone size: NA; V gene: TRBV7-9; D gene: TRBD1; J gene: TRBJ1-1; CDR3 protein: CASSLASNRGPIFSTEAFF; CDR3 DNA: TGTGCCAGCAGCTTAGCCAGTAACAGGGGTCCTATTTTTTCCACTGAAGCTTTCTTT
clone size: NA; V gene: TRBV29-1; D gene: TRBD1; J gene: TRBJ2-2; CDR3 protein: CSAQGTGELFF; CDR3 DNA: TGCAGCGCACAGGGGACCGGGGAGCTGTTTTTT
clone size: NA; V gene: TRBV4-2; D gene: TRBD1; J gene: TRBJ2-6; CDR3 protein: CASSPTRDRVTSGANVLTF; CDR3 DNA: TGTGCCAGCAGCCCGACTAGGGACAGGGTAACCTCTGGGGCCAACGTCCTGACTTTC
clone size: NA; V gene: TRBV10-1; D gene: NA; J gene: TRBJ1-1; CDR3 protein: CASSGTPDEAQNTEAFF; CDR3 DNA: TGCGCCAGCAGTGGGACGCCCGACGAGGCTCAGAACACTGAAGCTTTCTTT
clone size: NA; V gene: TRBV7-2; D gene: TRBD2; J gene: TRBJ2-3; CDR3 protein: CASSSRWLAGGDTQYF; CDR3 DNA: TGTGCCAGCAGCTCTCGGTGGCTAGCGGGAGGGGATACGCAGTATTTT
clone size: once; V gene: TRBV18; D gene: TRBD1; J gene: TRBJ2-3; CDR3 protein: CASSPKTGRTDTQYF; CDR3 DNA: TGTGCCAGCTCACCAAAGACAGGGAGAACAGATACGCAGTATTTT
clone size: NA; V gene: TRBV21-1; D gene: NA; J gene: TRBJ2-7; CDR3 protein: CASSLQGRVVYEQYF; CDR3 DNA: TGTGCCAGCAGCTTACAGGGTAGGGTGGTCTACGAGCAGTACTTC
clone size: NA; V gene: TRBV19; D gene: NA; J gene: TRBJ1-2; CDR3 protein: CASRRGANHGYTF; CDR3 DNA: TGTGCCAGTCGTAGAGGGGCGAACCACGGCTACACCTTC
clone size: NA; V gene: TRBV6-5; D gene: NA; J gene: TRBJ2-7; CDR3 protein: CASRPTGTEYEQYF; CDR3 DNA: TGTGCCAGCAGGCCGACAGGTACTGAATACGAGCAGTACTTC
clone size: few; V gene: TRBV12-5; D gene: NA; J gene: TRBJ2-3; CDR3 protein: CASGHPGNTQYF; CDR3 DNA: TGTGCTAGTGGCCATCCGGGCAATACGCAGTATTTT
clone size: NA; V gene: TRBV11-2; D gene: NA; J gene: TRBJ2-1; CDR3 protein: CASSLIQNLNEQFF; CDR3 DNA: TGTGCCAGCAGCTTGATCCAGAACCTCAATGAGCAGTTCTTC
clone size: NA; V gene: TRBV5-4; D gene: TRBD2; J gene: TRBJ2-7; CDR3 protein: CASSLGTSGRYEQYF; CDR3 DNA: TGTGCCAGCAGCTTAGGGACTAGCGGGAGGTACGAGCAGTACTTC
clone size: NA; V gene: TRBV15; D gene: NA; J gene: TRBJ1-2; CDR3 protein: CATSREGSNYGYTF; CDR3 DNA: TGTGCCACCAGCAGAGAAGGTTCTAACTATGGCTACACCTTC
clone size: NA; V gene: TRBV10-1; D gene: NA; J gene: TRBJ2-2; CDR3 protein: CASSDAGTWNTGELFF; CDR3 DNA: TGCGCCAGCAGTGATGCCGGGACATGGAACACCGGGGAGCTGTTTTTT
clone size: NA; V gene: TRBV5-3; D gene: NA; J gene: TRBJ1-1; CDR3 protein: CARSFSTEAFF; CDR3 DNA: TGTGCCAGAAGCTTCAGCACTGAAGCTTTCTTT
clone size: NA; V gene: TRBV5-1; D gene: TRBD2; J gene: TRBJ2-5; CDR3 protein: CASSPNSGKETQYF; CDR3 DNA: TGCGCCAGCAGCCCCAATAGCGGGAAAGAGACCCAGTACTTC
clone size: NA; V gene: TRBV5-1; D gene: NA; J gene: TRBJ2-2; CDR3 protein: CASSSGYAGELFF; CDR3 DNA: TGCGCCAGCAGCTCAGGGTATGCCGGGGAGCTGTTTTTT
clone size: NA; V gene: TRBV4-3; D gene: NA; J gene: TRBJ2-7; CDR3 protein: CASSQVTRGEMEQYF; CDR3 DNA: TGCGCCAGCAGCCAAGTAACCAGGGGCGAAATGGAGCAGTACTTC
clone size: NA; V gene: TRBV5-5; D gene: TRBD1; J gene: TRBJ1-1; CDR3 protein: CASSLSPGQGRGNTEAFF; CDR3 DNA: TGTGCCAGCAGCTTGTCCCCGGGACAGGGGAGGGGGAACACTGAAGCTTTCTTT
clone size: NA; V gene: TRBV7-2; D gene: TRBD1; J gene: TRBJ2-1; CDR3 protein: CASSSYRGLNYNEQFF; CDR3 DNA: TGTGCCAGCAGCTCCTACAGGGGGCTAAACTACAATGAGCAGTTCTTC
clone size: NA; V gene: TRBV15; D gene: NA; J gene: TRBJ2-7; CDR3 protein: CATSRRPPPLTADIYGIKGGF; CDR3 DNA: TGTGCCACCAGCAGACGGCCCCCACCCCTGACAGCTGACATTTATGGAATAAAGGGGGGCTTC
clone size: NA; V gene: TRBV5-1; D gene: NA; J gene: TRBJ1-1; CDR3 protein: CASSLGAPRTEAFF; CDR3 DNA: TGCGCCAGCAGCTTGGGGGCCCCCCGCACTGAAGCTTTCTTT
clone size: NA; V gene: TRBV7-8; D gene: TRBD2; J gene: TRBJ2-7; CDR3 protein: CASSLITGLISYEQYF; CDR3 DNA: TGTGCCAGCAGCCTAATAACGGGACTAATCTCCTACGAGCAGTACTTC
clone size: NA; V gene: TRBV11-2; D gene: NA; J gene: TRBJ2-5; CDR3 protein: CASSLDRKETQYF; CDR3 DNA: TGTGCCAGCAGCTTAGACCGAAAGGAGACCCAGTACTTC
clone size: once; V gene: TRBV28; D gene: NA; J gene: TRBJ2-1; CDR3 protein: CASSPHTYNEQFF; CDR3 DNA: TGTGCCAGCAGTCCGCACACTTATAATGAGCAGTTCTTC
clone size: NA; V gene: TRBV9; D gene: NA; J gene: TRBJ2-5; CDR3 protein: CASSGGTLETQYF; CDR3 DNA: TGTGCCAGCAGCGGCGGGACTTTGGAGACCCAGTACTTC
clone size: NA; V gene: TRBV27; D gene: TRBD1; J gene: TRBJ1-2; CDR3 protein: CASSLQGGASYGYTF; CDR3 DNA: TGTGCCAGCAGTTTACAGGGGGGCGCTAGCTATGGCTACACCTTC
clone size: NA; V gene: TRBV7-9; D gene: TRBD1; J gene: TRBJ2-2; CDR3 protein: CASSGGQGGSGELFF; CDR3 DNA: TGTGCCAGCAGCGGGGGACAGGGAGGTTCCGGGGAGCTGTTTTTT
clone size: once; V gene: TRBV5-4; D gene: NA; J gene: TRBJ2-7; CDR3 protein: CASSSPPTYEQYF; CDR3 DNA: TGTGCCAGCAGCTCCCCCCCCACCTACGAGCAGTACTTC
clone size: NA; V gene: TRBV9; D gene: NA; J gene: TRBJ2-5; CDR3 protein: CASSVASYLGETQYF; CDR3 DNA: TGTGCCAGCAGCGTAGCGTCTTACTTAGGGGAGACCCAGTACTTC
clone size: NA; V gene: TRBV28; D gene: NA; J gene: TRBJ1-5; CDR3 protein: CASSLPNQPQHF; CDR3 DNA: TGTGCCAGCAGTTTACCCAATCAGCCCCAGCATTTT
clone size: NA; V gene: TRBV11-2; D gene: NA; J gene: TRBJ2-1; CDR3 protein: CASSYEASFYNEQFF; CDR3 DNA: TGTGCCAGCAGCTATGAGGCCTCATTCTACAATGAGCAGTTCTTC
clone size: NA; V gene: TRBV19; D gene: NA; J gene: TRBJ2-1; CDR3 protein: CASRKKPGQYNEQFF; CDR3 DNA: TGTGCCAGTAGAAAGAAGCCGGGACAATACAATGAGCAGTTCTTC
clone size: NA; V gene: TRBV14; D gene: NA; J gene: TRBJ2-1; CDR3 protein: CASNLGSSYNEQFF; CDR3 DNA: TGTGCCAGCAATCTGGGGAGCTCCTACAATGAGCAGTTCTTC
clone size: NA; V gene: TRBV13; D gene: TRBD1; J gene: TRBJ2-7; CDR3 protein: CASSLTYRGQSYYEQYF; CDR3 DNA: TGTGCCAGCAGCTTAACTTATCGGGGACAGTCATACTACGAGCAGTACTTC
clone size: NA; V gene: TRBV2; D gene: TRBD2; J gene: TRBJ2-1; CDR3 protein: CASSKAGGLGNEQFF; CDR3 DNA: TGTGCCAGCAGTAAGGCGGGAGGGTTGGGGAATGAGCAGTTCTTC
clone size: NA; V gene: TRBV5-4; D gene: TRBD2; J gene: TRBJ2-3; CDR3 protein: CASSHGLAGSTDTQYF; CDR3 DNA: TGTGCCAGCAGCCATGGACTAGCGGGCAGCACAGATACGCAGTATTTT
clone size: NA; V gene: TRBV30; D gene: NA; J gene: TRBJ1-6; CDR3 protein: CAWSVMGINSPLHF; CDR3 DNA: TGTGCCTGGAGTGTAATGGGGATCAATTCACCCCTCCACTTT
clone size: NA; V gene: TRBV5-1; D gene: NA; J gene: TRBJ1-4; CDR3 protein: CASSPDRLNEKLFF; CDR3 DNA: TGCGCCAGCAGCCCTGATAGGTTGAATGAAAAACTGTTTTTT
clone size: NA; V gene: TRBV6-5; D gene: NA; J gene: TRBJ2-7; CDR3 protein: CASSLQGGYEQYF; CDR3 DNA: TGTGCCAGCAGTTTACAGGGGGGGTACGAGCAGTACTTC
clone size: NA; V gene: TRBV28; D gene: NA; J gene: TRBJ2-7; CDR3 protein: CASSQPYEQYF; CDR3 DNA: TGTGCCAGCAGTCAACCCTACGAGCAGTACTTC
clone size: NA; V gene: TRBV6-6; D gene: TRBD2; J gene: TRBJ2-1; CDR3 protein: CASSDSGTSGGNEQFF; CDR3 DNA: TGTGCCAGCAGTGACTCCGGGACTAGCGGGGGCAATGAGCAGTTCTTC
clone size: NA; V gene: TRBV10-1; D gene: TRBD2; J gene: TRBJ2-1; CDR3 protein: CASSEGLAGARDEQFF; CDR3 DNA: TGCGCCAGCAGTGAGGGACTAGCGGGAGCCCGGGATGAGCAGTTCTTC
clone size: NA; V gene: TRBV30; D gene: NA; J gene: TRBJ2-5; CDR3 protein: CTWVTFETQYF; CDR3 DNA: TGTACCTGGGTAACTTTCGAGACCCAGTACTTC
clone size: once; V gene: TRBV28; D gene: NA; J gene: TRBJ1-5; CDR3 protein: CASSPGDTDNQPQHF; CDR3 DNA: TGTGCCAGCAGCCCGGGGGACACCGACAATCAGCCCCAGCATTTT
clone size: NA; V gene: TRBV28; D gene: NA; J gene: TRBJ2-1; CDR3 protein: CASMGVRYNEQFF; CDR3 DNA: TGTGCCAGCATGGGAGTCAGGTACAATGAGCAGTTCTTC
clone size: NA; V gene: TRBV6-5; D gene: NA; J gene: TRBJ1-2; CDR3 protein: CASTQGNRDYGYTF; CDR3 DNA: TGTGCCAGCACCCAGGGTAACCGAGACTATGGCTACACCTTC
clone size: once; V gene: TRBV10-3; D gene: NA; J gene: TRBJ1-2; CDR3 protein: CAISAVGRTEKTYGYTF; CDR3 DNA: TGTGCCATCAGTGCCGTGGGAAGGACAGAAAAAACCTATGGCTACACCTTC
clone size: NA; V gene: TRBV11-2; D gene: NA; J gene: TRBJ2-1; CDR3 protein: CASSSGTARWSEQFF; CDR3 DNA: TGTGCCAGCAGCTCTGGGACCGCGAGGTGGAGTGAGCAGTTCTTC
clone size: NA; V gene: TRBV9; D gene: NA; J gene: TRBJ2-2; CDR3 protein: CASSVGTWNTGELFF; CDR3 DNA: TGTGCCAGCAGCGTGGGGACTTGGAACACCGGGGAGCTGTTTTTT
clone size: NA; V gene: TRBV7-2; D gene: TRBD2; J gene: TRBJ2-5; CDR3 protein: CASGGRDPGETQYF; CDR3 DNA: TGTGCCAGCGGAGGGAGGGACCCGGGAGAGACCCAGTACTTC
clone size: once; V gene: TRBV4-1; D gene: TRBD1; J gene: TRBJ2-7; CDR3 protein: CASSQGRDRSYEQYF; CDR3 DNA: TGCGCCAGCAGCCAAGGTCGGGACAGGAGCTACGAGCAGTACTTC
clone size: NA; V gene: TRBV30; D gene: NA; J gene: TRBJ2-7; CDR3 protein: CAWRSPGGAGLYEQYF; CDR3 DNA: TGTGCCTGGAGAAGTCCGGGGGGCGCGGGTTTATACGAGCAGTACTTC
clone size: few; V gene: TRBV10-3; D gene: NA; J gene: TRBJ1-1; CDR3 protein: CAISESLTEAFF; CDR3 DNA: TGTGCCATCAGTGAGTCGTTGACTGAAGCTTTCTTT
clone size: NA; V gene: TRBV7-3; D gene: NA; J gene: TRBJ2-1; CDR3 protein: CASSSTGAESVYEQFF; CDR3 DNA: TGTGCCAGCAGCTCCACGGGAGCTGAGTCCGTCTATGAGCAGTTCTTC
clone size: NA; V gene: TRBV4-1; D gene: NA; J gene: TRBJ1-4; CDR3 protein: CASSHKDIETGFNEKLFF; CDR3 DNA: TGCGCCAGCAGCCATAAAGATATCGAGACAGGTTTTAATGAAAAACTGTTTTTT